The entry that follows covers one T cell receptor (beta chain) sequence. Its target is not known. The data were obtained in a study of T cell responses to AZD1222 COVID-19 vaccine. Study findings and constraints: Within unmutated variant regions lay the reported targets of nearly half of spike-specific TCRs. Clonal diversity may have been underestimated, and the donors were mostly white British, with more females than males.

Assay used: immunoSEQ multiplex PCR; TCRdb lists only in-frame clones, some missing. The sample holds roughly 100,000 clones; just over 90% are singletons and the top ten take 1% to 1.5%. Trimming took 6 bases from V and 0 from J, leaving 12 bases between them. Germline lookup yields CDR1 MNHEY and CDR2 SVGAGI. The CDR3 has 15 amino acids. The gene calls are TRBV6-5 and TRBJ2-1; no clear D. The specimen comprised peripheral blood, sampled on day 0 of AZD1222 vaccination. The sequence derives from an adult in good health. The CDR3 protein is CASSRLSSSYNEQFF. The CDR3 coding sequence is TGTGCCAGCAGCAGACTCTCTAGCTCCTACAATGAGCAGTTCTTC.